Listed here is a single TCR beta chain. Its specific antigen is unknown. The entry originates in a study of monozygotic twins with inflammatory bowel disease (dated by TCRdb to about 2019). As for the study more broadly: In total, roughly 30 monozygotic twin pairs made up the full study: 19 Danish pairs, all IBD-discordant, plus nine German pairs, of which four were IBD-concordant and five were IBD-discordant. Each individual had, on average, about 151 000 unique TCRalpha sequences and 181 000 unique TCRbeta sequences available for analysis. The search for disease-associated traits relied mainly on comparing, within discordant pairs, IBD patients with their genetically identical healthy co-twins.

According to the germline V gene, CDR1 reads SQVTM and CDR2 reads ANQGSEA. Including cysteine and phenylalanine, the CDR3 has 13 amino acids. The coding DNA is unavailable. The method was 5' RACE. Each TCR library was prepared from about 4,000 ng of total RNA. For each sample, cDNA was synthesized in eight separate reactions using SMARTScribe reverse transcriptase. During cDNA synthesis, template switching introduced unique molecular identifiers that contained a 6-nucleotide sample barcode. TCRalpha and TCRbeta cDNA was amplified by two nested PCRs of roughly 16 and 10 cycles, with bead purification after each PCR. Before amplification, the cDNA was both treated with uracil DNA-glycosylase and purified with the QIAquick PCR purification kit. The second PCR added Illumina TruSeq-compatible adapters along with sample-specific barcodes. TapeStation and Qubit were used to check library quality and concentration, and 5 to 5.5 ng of each library was pooled. Sequencing of pooled libraries was carried out on an Illumina HiSeq2500 single-index Rapid Run using 2 x 100 bp reads and custom sequencing primers. In the source study's methods: MiGEC version 1.2.6 was used for UMI-based consensus assembly, which corrected PCR and sequencing errors. V(D)J alignment, clonotype assembly and CDR3 extraction were performed with MiXCR version 2.1.1. Gene usage, clonotype sharing and MAIT/NKT TCR abundance were normalised by analysing the top 1000, 10 000 and 20 000 clonotypes per sample. Diversity was computed as the inverse Simpson index with the vegan R package after downsampling to 27 000 UMIs. Paired Mann-Whitney U tests were applied to discordant twin pairs, with Benjamini-Hochberg correction for multiple testing. Once TCRdb had reprocessed the reads, it stored one entry per CDR3 protein sequence and supplied no DNA. These V and J calls originate from TCRdb's pipeline instead of the authors' own analysis. The sample has about 380,000 distinct CDR3 sequences on record. 2% to 3% of the sample goes to the ten largest clones.

From each donor, a roughly 2.6 ml peripheral blood sample was collected into PAXgene tubes and stored at -80 degrees C. Without any T cell sorting, total RNA was extracted from whole blood using the PAXgene blood miRNA kit on an automated QIAcube. Deep TCRalpha and TCRbeta repertoire profiling with unique molecular barcoding was performed on peripheral blood of monozygotic twin pairs concordant or discordant for inflammatory bowel disease. For every twin pair, smoking habits were documented, and each individual was categorised as a current, former or never smoker. What the study reported, not specific to this receptor: A decrease in TCRbeta repertoire diversity, as measured by inverse Simpson index, was observed in IBD patients compared with their healthy co-twins. No single strong signal or clonotype linked to IBD turned up in the results, so the idea that one exists was not supported. Repertoire similarity did not differ between concordant and discordant twins, possibly due to limited statistical power. Different T cell subtypes could not be distinguished in the analysis. IBD patients shared fewer clonotypes with other individuals than healthy twins did, most markedly in patients showing signs of disease activity. Differing immunosuppressive treatments among patients may have added background noise and inter-individual variability to the repertoires.

The sequence was collected from a human donor with ulcerative colitis or Crohn's disease, or a healthy co-twin of an affected twin (not recorded which). Sequencing was done on a sample of blood. Recombination joined TRBV29-1 with TRBJ1-1. The CDR3 amino acid sequence is: CSVLGVMNTEAFF.